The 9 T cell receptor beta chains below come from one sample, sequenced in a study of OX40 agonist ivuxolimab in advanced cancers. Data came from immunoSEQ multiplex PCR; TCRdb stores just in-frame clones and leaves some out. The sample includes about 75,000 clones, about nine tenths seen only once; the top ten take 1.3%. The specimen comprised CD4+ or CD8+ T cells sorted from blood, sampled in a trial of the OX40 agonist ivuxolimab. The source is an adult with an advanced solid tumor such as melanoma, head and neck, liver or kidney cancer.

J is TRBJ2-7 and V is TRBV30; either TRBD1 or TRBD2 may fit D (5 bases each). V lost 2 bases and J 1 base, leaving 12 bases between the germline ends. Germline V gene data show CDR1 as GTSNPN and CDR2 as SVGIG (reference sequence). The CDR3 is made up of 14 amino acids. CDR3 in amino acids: CAWSQWGSSYEQYF. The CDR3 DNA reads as TGTGCCTGGAGTCAATGGGGGTCATCCTACGAGCAGTACTTC. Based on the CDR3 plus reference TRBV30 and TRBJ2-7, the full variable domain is SQTIHQWPATLVQPVGSPLSLECTVEGTSNPNLYWYRQAAGRGLQLLFYSVGIGQISSEVPQNLSASRPQDRQFILSSKKLLLSDSGFYLCAWSQWGSSYEQYFGPGTRLTVT.

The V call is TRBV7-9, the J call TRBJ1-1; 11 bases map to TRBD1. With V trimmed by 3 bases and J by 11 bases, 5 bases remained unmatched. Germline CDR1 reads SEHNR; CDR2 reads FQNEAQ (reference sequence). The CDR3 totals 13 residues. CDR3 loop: CASSLDRGRRAFF. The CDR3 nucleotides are TGTGCCAGCAGCTTGGACAGGGGGCGGAGGGCTTTCTTT.

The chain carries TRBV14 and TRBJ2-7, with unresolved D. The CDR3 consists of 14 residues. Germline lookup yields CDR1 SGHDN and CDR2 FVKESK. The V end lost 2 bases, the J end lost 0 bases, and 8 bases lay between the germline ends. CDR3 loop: CASSQQGSSYEQYF. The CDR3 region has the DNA TGTGCCAGCAGCCAACAAGGCAGCTCCTACGAGCAGTACTTC. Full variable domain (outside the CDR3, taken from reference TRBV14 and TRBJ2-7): EAGVTQFPSHSVIEKGQTVTLRCDPISGHDNLYWYRRVMGKEIKFLLHFVKESKQDESGMPNNRFLAERTGGTYSTLKVQPAELEDSGVYFCASSQQGSSYEQYFGPGTRLTVT.

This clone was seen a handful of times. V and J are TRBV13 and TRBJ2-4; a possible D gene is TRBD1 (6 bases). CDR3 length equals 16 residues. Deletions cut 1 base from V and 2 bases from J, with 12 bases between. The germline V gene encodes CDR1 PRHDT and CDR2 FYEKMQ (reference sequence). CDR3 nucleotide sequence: TGTGCCAGCAGCTTAGAAGTGGGACATTCCAAAAACATTCAGTACTTC. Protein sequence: CASSLEVGHSKNIQYF.

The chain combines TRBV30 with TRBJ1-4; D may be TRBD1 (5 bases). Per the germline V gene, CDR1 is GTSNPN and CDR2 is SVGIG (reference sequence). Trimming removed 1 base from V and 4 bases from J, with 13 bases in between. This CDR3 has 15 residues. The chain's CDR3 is CAWSARGGGNEKLFF. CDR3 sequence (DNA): TGTGCCTGGAGTGCCCGGGGCGGGGGTAATGAAAAACTGTTTTTT.

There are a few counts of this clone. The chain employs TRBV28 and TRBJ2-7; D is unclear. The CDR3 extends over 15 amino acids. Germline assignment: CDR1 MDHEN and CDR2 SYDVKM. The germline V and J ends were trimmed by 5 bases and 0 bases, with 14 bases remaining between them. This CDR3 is CASSMQASGSYEQYF. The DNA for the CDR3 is TGTGCCAGCAGTATGCAGGCGTCGGGCTCCTACGAGCAGTACTTC. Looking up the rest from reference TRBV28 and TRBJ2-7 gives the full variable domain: DVKVTQSSRYLVKRTGEKVFLECVQDMDHENMFWYRQDPGLGLRLIYFSYDVKMKEKGDIPEGYSVSREKKERFSLILESASTNQTSMYLCASSMQASGSYEQYFGPGTRLTVT.

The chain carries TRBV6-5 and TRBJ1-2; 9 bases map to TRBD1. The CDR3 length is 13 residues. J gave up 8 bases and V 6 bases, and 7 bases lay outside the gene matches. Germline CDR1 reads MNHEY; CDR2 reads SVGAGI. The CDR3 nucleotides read TGTGCCAGCAGCTCGGGACAGGGAGGGGGCTACACCTTC. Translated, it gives CASSSGQGGGYTF.

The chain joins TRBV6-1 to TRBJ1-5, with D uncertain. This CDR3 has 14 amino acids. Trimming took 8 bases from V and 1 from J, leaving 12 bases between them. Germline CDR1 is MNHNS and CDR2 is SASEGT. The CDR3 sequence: CASLHDMSNQPQHF. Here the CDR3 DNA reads TGTGCCAGCCTACACGACATGAGCAATCAGCCCCAGCATTTT.

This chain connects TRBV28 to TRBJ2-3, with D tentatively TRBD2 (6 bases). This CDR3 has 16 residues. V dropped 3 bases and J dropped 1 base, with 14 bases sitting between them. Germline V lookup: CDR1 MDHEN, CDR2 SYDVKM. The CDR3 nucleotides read TGTGCCAGCAGTTTTTCGGGCGGGGCACGCACAGATACGCAGTATTTT. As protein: CASSFSGGARTDTQYF.